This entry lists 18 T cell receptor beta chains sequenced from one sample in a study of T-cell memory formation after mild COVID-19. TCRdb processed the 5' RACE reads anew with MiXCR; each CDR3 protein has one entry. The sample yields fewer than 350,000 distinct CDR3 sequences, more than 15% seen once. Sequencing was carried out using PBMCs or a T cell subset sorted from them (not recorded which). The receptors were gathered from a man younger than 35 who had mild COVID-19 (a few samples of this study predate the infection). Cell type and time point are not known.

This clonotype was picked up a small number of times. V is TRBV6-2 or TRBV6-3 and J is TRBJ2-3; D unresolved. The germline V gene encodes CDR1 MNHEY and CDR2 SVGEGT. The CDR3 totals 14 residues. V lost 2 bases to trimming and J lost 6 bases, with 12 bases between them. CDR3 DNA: TGTGCCAGCAGTTACCTCCACCTAGGGGATACGCAGTATTTT. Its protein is CASSYLHLGDTQYF.

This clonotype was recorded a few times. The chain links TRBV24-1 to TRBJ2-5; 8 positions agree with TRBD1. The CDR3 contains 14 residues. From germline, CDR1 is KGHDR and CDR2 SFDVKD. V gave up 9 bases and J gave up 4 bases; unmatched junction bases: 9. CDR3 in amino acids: CATEGTGRRETQYF. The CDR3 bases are TGTGCCACCGAAGGGACAGGAAGACGAGAGACCCAGTACTTC.

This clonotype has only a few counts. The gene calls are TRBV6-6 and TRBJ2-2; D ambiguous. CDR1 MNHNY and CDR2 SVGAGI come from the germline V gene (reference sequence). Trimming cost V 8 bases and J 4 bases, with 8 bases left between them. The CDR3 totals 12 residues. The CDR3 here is CASEHGTGELFF. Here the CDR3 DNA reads TGTGCCAGCGAACACGGCACCGGGGAGCTGTTTTTT.

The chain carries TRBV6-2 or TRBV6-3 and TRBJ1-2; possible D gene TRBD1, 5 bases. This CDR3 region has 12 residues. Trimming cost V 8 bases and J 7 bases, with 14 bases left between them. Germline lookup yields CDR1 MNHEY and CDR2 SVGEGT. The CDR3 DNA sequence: TGTGCCAGCGCGCGGATGGGGCTTGGCTACACCTTC. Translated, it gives CASARMGLGYTF.

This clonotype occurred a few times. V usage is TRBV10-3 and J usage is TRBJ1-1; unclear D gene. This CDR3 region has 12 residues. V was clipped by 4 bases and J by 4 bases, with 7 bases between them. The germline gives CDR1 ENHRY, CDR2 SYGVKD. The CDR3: CAISVTVTEAFF. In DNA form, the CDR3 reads TGTGCCATCAGTGTAACAGTCACTGAAGCTTTCTTT.

CDR3 residues: CAISGARDDRNTQYF. As DNA, the CDR3 is TGTGCCATCAGTGGAGCCAGGGACGACAGAAATACGCAGTATTTT. This sequence joins TRBV10-3 and TRBJ2-3, with D perhaps assigned TRBD1 or TRBD2 (5 bases each). Trimming took off 4 bases at V and 7 bases at J, with 18 bases between the two ends. The CDR3 totals 15 residues. Germline CDR1 and CDR2: ENHRY and SYGVKD.

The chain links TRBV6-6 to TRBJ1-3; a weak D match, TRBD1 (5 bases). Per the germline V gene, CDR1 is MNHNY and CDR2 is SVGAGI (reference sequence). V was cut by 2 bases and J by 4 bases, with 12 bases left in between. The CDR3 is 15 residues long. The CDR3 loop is CASSYTPRVGNTIYF. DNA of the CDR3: TGTGCCAGCAGTTACACGCCCAGGGTCGGAAACACCATATATTTT.

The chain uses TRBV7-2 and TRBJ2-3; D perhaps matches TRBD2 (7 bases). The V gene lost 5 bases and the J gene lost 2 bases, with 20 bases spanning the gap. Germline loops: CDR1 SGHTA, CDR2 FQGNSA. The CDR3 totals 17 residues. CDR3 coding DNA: TGTGCCAGCAGCCCCTACCGCGGGGGCCTTAACACAGATACGCAGTATTTT. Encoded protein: CASSPYRGGLNTDTQYF.

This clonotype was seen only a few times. As DNA, the CDR3 is TGTGCCAGCAGCTTGGGACAGGGGAGCGACTATGGCTACACCTTC. This encodes CASSLGQGSDYGYTF. This sequence joins TRBV11-2 and TRBJ1-2; TRBD1 agrees at 10 bases. The germline gives CDR1 SGHAT, CDR2 FQNNGV. CDR3 size: 15 residues. With 3 bases clipped from V and 3 bases from J, the junction kept 4 bases outside the gene matches.

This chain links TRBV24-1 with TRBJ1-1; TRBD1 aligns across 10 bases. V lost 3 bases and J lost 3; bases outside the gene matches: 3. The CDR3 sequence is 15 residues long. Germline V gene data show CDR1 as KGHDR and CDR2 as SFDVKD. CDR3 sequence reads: CATSDPGTGDTEAFF. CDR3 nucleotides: TGTGCCACCAGTGATCCCGGGACAGGGGACACTGAAGCTTTCTTT.

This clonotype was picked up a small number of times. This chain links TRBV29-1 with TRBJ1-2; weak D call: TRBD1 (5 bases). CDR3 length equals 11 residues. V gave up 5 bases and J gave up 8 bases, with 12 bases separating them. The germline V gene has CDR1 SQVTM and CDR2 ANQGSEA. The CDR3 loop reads CSVSDGAGYTF. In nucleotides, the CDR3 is TGCAGCGTTTCGGACGGGGCGGGCTACACCTTC.

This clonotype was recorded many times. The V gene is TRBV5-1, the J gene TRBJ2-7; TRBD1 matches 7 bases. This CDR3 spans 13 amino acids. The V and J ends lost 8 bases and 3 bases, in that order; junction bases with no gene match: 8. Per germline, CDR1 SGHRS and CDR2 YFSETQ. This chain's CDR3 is CASRGTVDYEQYF. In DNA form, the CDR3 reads TGCGCCAGTAGAGGGACAGTAGACTACGAGCAGTACTTC.

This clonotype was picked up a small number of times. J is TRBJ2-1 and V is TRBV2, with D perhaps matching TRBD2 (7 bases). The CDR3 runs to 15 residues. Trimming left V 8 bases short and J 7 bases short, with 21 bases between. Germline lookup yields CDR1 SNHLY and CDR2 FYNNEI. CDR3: CASSGGGGPSNEQFF. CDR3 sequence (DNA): TGTGCCAGCTCGGGTGGGGGGGGCCCGAGTAATGAGCAGTTCTTC.

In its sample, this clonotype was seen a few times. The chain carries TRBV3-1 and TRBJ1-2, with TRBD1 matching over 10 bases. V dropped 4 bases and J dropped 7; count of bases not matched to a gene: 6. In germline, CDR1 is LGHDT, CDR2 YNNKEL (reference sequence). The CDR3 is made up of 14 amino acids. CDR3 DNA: TGTGCCAGCAGCCCGGGACAGGGGCAATCTGGCTACACCTTC. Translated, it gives CASSPGQGQSGYTF.

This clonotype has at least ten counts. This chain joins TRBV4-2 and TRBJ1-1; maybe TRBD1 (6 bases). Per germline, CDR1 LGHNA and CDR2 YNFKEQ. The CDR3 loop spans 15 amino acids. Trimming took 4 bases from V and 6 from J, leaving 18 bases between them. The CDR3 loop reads CASSPMNRVKPEAFF. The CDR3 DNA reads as TGTGCCAGCAGCCCGATGAACAGGGTTAAACCTGAAGCTTTCTTT.

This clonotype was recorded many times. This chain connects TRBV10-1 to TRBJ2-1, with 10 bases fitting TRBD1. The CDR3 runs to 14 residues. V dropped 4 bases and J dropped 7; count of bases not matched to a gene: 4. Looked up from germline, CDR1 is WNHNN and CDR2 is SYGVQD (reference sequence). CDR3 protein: CASSGGQGGNEQFF. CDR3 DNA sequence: TGCGCCAGCAGTGGAGGACAGGGGGGGAATGAGCAGTTCTTC.

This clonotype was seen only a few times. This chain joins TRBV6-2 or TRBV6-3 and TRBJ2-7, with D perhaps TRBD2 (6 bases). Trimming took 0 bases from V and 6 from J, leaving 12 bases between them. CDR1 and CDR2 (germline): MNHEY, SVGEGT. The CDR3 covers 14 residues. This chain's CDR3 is CASSYSRGLSEQYF. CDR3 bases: TGTGCCAGCAGTTACTCGCGGGGTCTCTCCGAGCAGTACTTC.

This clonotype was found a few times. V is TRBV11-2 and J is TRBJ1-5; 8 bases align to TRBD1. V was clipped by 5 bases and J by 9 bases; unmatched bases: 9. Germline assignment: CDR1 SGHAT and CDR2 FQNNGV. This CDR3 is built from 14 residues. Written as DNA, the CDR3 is TGTGCCAGCAGCACCGGGACAGGCCAATTGCCCCAGCATTTT. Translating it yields CASSTGTGQLPQHF.